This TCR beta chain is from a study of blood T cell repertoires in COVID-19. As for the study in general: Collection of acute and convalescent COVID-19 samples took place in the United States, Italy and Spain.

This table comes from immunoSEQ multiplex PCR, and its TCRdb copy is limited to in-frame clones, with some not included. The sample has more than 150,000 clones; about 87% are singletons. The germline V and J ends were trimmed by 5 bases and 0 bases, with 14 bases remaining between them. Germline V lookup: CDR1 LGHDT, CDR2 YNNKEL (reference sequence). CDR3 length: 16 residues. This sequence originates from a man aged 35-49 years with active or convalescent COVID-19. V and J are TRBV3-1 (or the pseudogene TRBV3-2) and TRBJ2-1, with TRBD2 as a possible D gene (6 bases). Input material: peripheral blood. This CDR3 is CASSKLGGPSYNEQFF. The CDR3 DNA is TGTGCCAGCAGCAAACTCGGGGGTCCCTCCTACAATGAGCAGTTCTTC.